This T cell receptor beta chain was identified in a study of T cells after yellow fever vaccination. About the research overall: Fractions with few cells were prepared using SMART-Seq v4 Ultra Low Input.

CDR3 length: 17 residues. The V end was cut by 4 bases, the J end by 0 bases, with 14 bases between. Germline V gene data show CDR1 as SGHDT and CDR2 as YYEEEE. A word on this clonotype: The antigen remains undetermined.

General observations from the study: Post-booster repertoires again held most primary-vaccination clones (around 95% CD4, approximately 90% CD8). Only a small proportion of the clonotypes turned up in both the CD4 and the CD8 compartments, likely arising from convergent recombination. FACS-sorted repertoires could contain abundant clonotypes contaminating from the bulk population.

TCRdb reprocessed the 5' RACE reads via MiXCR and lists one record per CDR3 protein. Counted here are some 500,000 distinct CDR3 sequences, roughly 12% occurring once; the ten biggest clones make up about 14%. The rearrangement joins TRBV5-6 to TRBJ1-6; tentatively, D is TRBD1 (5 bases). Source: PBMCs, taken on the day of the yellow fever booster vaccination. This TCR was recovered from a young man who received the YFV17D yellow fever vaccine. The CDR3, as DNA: TGTGCCAGCAGCCCGACAGACACGAACTCCTATAATTCACCCCTCCACTTT. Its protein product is CASSPTDTNSYNSPLHF.